Presented here are 16 T cell receptor beta chains from one specimen sequenced in a study of cytomegalovirus exposure and HLA in healthy donors (dated by TCRdb to 2017 to 2019). Library prep was done by the immunoSEQ multiplex PCR assay. The multiplex PCR relied on a mix of 60 forward primers for TCR Vbeta segments and 13 reverse primers for TCR Jbeta segments. This immuneACCESS table, as held by TCRdb, lists in-frame sequences with V and J called but not all clones. Of the missing ones, under half trace to an unresolved V gene in checked studies; the others have no known cause. For this sample the table gives about 100,000 clones, of which around 80% were detected only once. The ten biggest clones cover about 4.8% of the sample. Sample: PBMCs. The receptors stem from a man aged 40-50 years in good health and CMV-seropositive.

The chain carries TRBV6-5 and TRBJ1-2; TRBD1 agrees at 8 bases. The CDR3 is made up of 14 amino acids. The ends lost 2 bases at V and 5 bases at J; junction bases unmatched: 4. Germline V gene data show CDR1 as MNHEY and CDR2 as SVGAGI. The CDR3 DNA is TGTGCCAGCAGTTACGGACAGGGTGGTTATGGCTACACCTTC. Translating gives CASSYGQGGYGYTF.

The J gene is TRBJ1-5, the V gene TRBV5-6, with D tentatively TRBD1 (5 bases). The V and J ends lost 0 bases and 5 bases respectively, with 12 bases between them. The CDR3 spans 15 residues. Germline CDR1 SGHDT, CDR2 YYEEEE. CDR3 sequence: CASSLGAGRDQPQHF. The CDR3 DNA reads as TGTGCCAGCAGCTTGGGGGCAGGGAGGGATCAGCCCCAGCATTTT.

The chain joins TRBV6-1 to TRBJ2-7, with TRBD2 identical over 7 bases. Germline-derived CDR1 and CDR2 are MNHNS and SASEGT. CDR3 size: 13 residues. Germline trimming cut 6 bases from V and 4 bases from J; bases unmatched to any gene: 6. CDR3 region: CASSSGGPYEQYF. The CDR3 coding sequence is TGTGCCAGCAGCTCGGGGGGTCCGTACGAGCAGTACTTC.

The CDR3 reads CASSPSGNRYEQYF. In DNA, the CDR3 is TGTGCCAGCTCACCTTCAGGGAATCGCTACGAGCAGTACTTC. The V and J genes are TRBV18 and TRBJ2-7; possibly TRBD1 for D (5 bases). The ends were cut back, 3 bases at V and 3 bases at J, with 12 bases in the middle. There are 14 residues in the CDR3. Germline lookup yields CDR1 KGHSH and CDR2 LQKENI.

This clone appeared a few times. The rearrangement uses TRBV27 and TRBJ2-5; weak D call: TRBD2 (6 bases). Germline lookup yields CDR1 MNHEY and CDR2 SMNVEV (reference sequence). Between the trimmed V and J ends, which lost 0 bases and 7 bases, there was a span of 15 bases. There are 15 residues in the CDR3. Here the CDR3 DNA reads TGTGCCAGCAGTTTATCTGTGCGCGGGGCGGGGACCCAGTACTTC. Protein: CASSLSVRGAGTQYF.

V and J are TRBV11-2 and TRBJ1-5; 8 nucleotides line up with TRBD1. This CDR3 is built from 14 residues. Trimming cost V 5 bases and J 4 bases; bases outside gene matches: 4. Germline CDR1 is SGHAT and CDR2 is FQNNGV. In nucleotides, the CDR3 is TGTGCCAGCAGCCCACGACAGGGGAATCAGCCCCAGCATTTT. This gives the protein CASSPRQGNQPQHF.

The rearrangement joins TRBV6-1 to TRBJ1-6; D uncertain. The V end was cut by 2 bases, the J end by 2 bases, with 10 bases between. The CDR3 has 16 residues. The germline V gene encodes CDR1 MNHNS and CDR2 SASEGT. The CDR3 DNA reads as TGTGCCAGCAGTGAAAGTCGAGGAACCTATAATTCACCCCTCCACTTT. This sequence encodes CASSESRGTYNSPLHF.

This CDR3 is CATSTDRGFYEQYF. In DNA, the CDR3 is TGTGCCACCAGCACGGACAGGGGTTTTTACGAGCAGTACTTC. The chain is built from TRBV15 and TRBJ2-7; 9 nucleotides match TRBD1. The CDR3 length is 14 residues. V dropped 4 bases and J dropped 4; count of bases not matched to a gene: 5. Germline V CDR1 and CDR2: LNHNV, YYDKDF (reference sequence).

V and J are TRBV18 and TRBJ2-2; no clear D. CDR1 and CDR2 (germline): KGHSH, LQKENI. The CDR3 spans 16 residues. V lost 2 bases and J 0 bases, leaving 10 bases between the germline ends. The CDR3 reads CASSPVQVTNTGELFF. Written as DNA, the CDR3 is TGTGCCAGCTCACCAGTTCAGGTCACGAACACCGGGGAGCTGTTTTTT.

The chain combines TRBV28 with TRBJ1-3; D gene uncertain. This CDR3 is built from 14 residues. Germline assignment: CDR1 MDHEN and CDR2 SYDVKM. Trimming took off 3 bases at V and 5 bases at J, with 11 bases between the two ends. The CDR3 region has the DNA TGTGCCAGCAGTTTCGGAGGGTTGAGAAACACCATATATTTT. Translation: CASSFGGLRNTIYF.

The chain couples TRBV5-1 to TRBJ1-3, with 9 bases identical to TRBD1. The CDR3 is made up of 15 amino acids. CDR1 is SGHRS, CDR2 YFSETQ, per germline. V trimming: 4 bases; J trimming: 7 bases; junction bases outside the gene matches: 9. The CDR3 region is CASSKDRGIGNTIYF. Written as DNA, the CDR3 is TGCGCCAGCAGCAAGGACAGGGGAATCGGGAACACCATATATTTT.

V and J are TRBV10-3 and TRBJ1-5; 8 nucleotides match TRBD1. Germline CDR1 reads ENHRY; CDR2 reads SYGVKD. The CDR3 loop spans 14 amino acids. The V and J ends lost 6 bases and 2 bases, in that order; junction bases with no gene match: 3. CDR3: CAISSDRGNQPQHF. The DNA for the CDR3 is TGTGCCATCAGCTCGGACAGGGGCAATCAGCCCCAGCATTTT.

The gene calls are TRBV7-9 and TRBJ1-2; D might be TRBD1 (5 bases). V was cut by 5 bases and J by 7 bases, with 20 bases left in between. From germline, CDR1 is SEHNR and CDR2 FQNEAQ (reference sequence). The length of the CDR3 is 15 residues. The CDR3, as DNA: TGTGCCAGCAGCCCCGCGGGGACGGGGGAGGGTGGCTACACCTTC. This translates into CASSPAGTGEGGYTF.

This chain uses TRBV5-1 with TRBJ2-1; the D gene is possibly TRBD1 (5 bases). Germline V gives CDR1 SGHRS, CDR2 YFSETQ. Trimming took off 0 bases at V and 4 bases at J, with 14 bases between the two ends. The CDR3 is made up of 16 amino acids. The CDR3 region is CASSLVGDVRYNEQFF. The CDR3 bases are TGCGCCAGCAGCTTGGTAGGGGATGTCAGGTACAATGAGCAGTTCTTC.

The rearrangement links TRBV6-6 to TRBJ2-1; D perhaps matches TRBD2 (6 bases). V was pared by 5 bases and J by 10 bases, with 15 bases between. The CDR3 is 13 residues long. Germline CDR1 reads MNHNY; CDR2 reads SVGAGI (reference sequence). The CDR3 DNA is TGTGCCAGCAGTGCCCATCCCACTAGCGAGCAGTTCTTC. Protein sequence: CASSAHPTSEQFF.

This clone has only a few counts. The chain uses TRBV5-1 and TRBJ2-1, with 13 bases fitting TRBD2. CDR3 size: 18 residues. Germline lookup yields CDR1 SGHRS and CDR2 YFSETQ. V was pared by 4 bases and J by 4 bases, with 11 bases of the junction left unmatched. The CDR3 loop is CASSGGLAGPGVYNEQFF. In DNA form, the CDR3 reads TGCGCCAGCAGCGGGGGACTAGCGGGGCCGGGAGTTTACAATGAGCAGTTCTTC. The full variable domain, completed using reference TRBV5-1 and TRBJ2-1, is KAGVTQTPRYLIKTRGQQVTLSCSPISGHRSVSWYQQTPGQGLQFLFEYFSETQRNKGNFPGRFSGRQFSNSRSEMNVSTLELGDSALYLCASSGGLAGPGVYNEQFFGPGTRLTVL.